Shown below are 30 T cell receptor beta chains from a single sample sequenced in a study of T cell responses to AZD1222 COVID-19 vaccine. The protocol was immunoSEQ multiplex PCR, while the TCRdb copy is restricted to in-frame clones and leaves out a portion. The sample includes tens of thousands of clones, about 83% of them seen just once. The source material was peripheral blood, sampled 28 days after the second dose of the MenACWY control vaccine. Source of these receptors: an adult who received the MenACWY meningococcal vaccine as a control.

This rearrangement joins TRBV4-3 to TRBJ2-3; D possibly uses TRBD1 or TRBD2 (5 bases each). V lost 2 bases, J lost 8 bases, and 20 bases lay in between. The CDR3 consists of 16 residues. Germline values: CDR1 LGHNA, CDR2 YSLEER. In DNA, the CDR3 is TGCGCCAGCAGCCAATGGGACCAGGGAAGCCATGGTACGCAGTATTTT. This codes for CASSQWDQGSHGTQYF.

This clone was observed a few times. The chain is built from TRBV7-8 and TRBJ1-2; D unresolved. The CDR3 runs to 15 residues. Trimming cost V 5 bases and J 2 bases, with 15 bases left between them. Germline CDR1 and CDR2: SGHVS and FQNEAQ. CDR3 amino acids: CASSPSIRGNYGYTF. The CDR3 DNA follows: TGTGCCAGCAGCCCCTCGATCCGGGGAAACTATGGCTACACCTTC. The variable domain in full, completed from reference TRBV7-8 and TRBJ1-2, reads GAGVSQSPRYKVAKRGQDVALRCDPISGHVSLFWYQQALGQGPEFLTYFQNEAQLDKSGLPSDRFFAERPEGSVSTLKIQRTQQEDSAVYLCASSPSIRGNYGYTFGSGTRLTVV.

V and J are TRBV21-1 and TRBJ1-5; TRBD1, the D gene given by the table, was not confirmed from the DNA. TRBV21-1 is assigned pseudogene status. The CDR3 loop spans 14 amino acids. Written as DNA, the CDR3 is TGTGCCAGCAGCAAAGGACAGGGGAATCAGCCCCAGCATTTT. It codes for CASSKGQGNQPQHF.

The chain joins TRBV4-1 to TRBJ2-7; 7 positions agree with TRBD1. Per germline, CDR1 MGHRA and CDR2 YSYEKL. J was trimmed by 3 bases and V by 3 bases; bases with no gene match: 14. This CDR3 region has 17 residues. CDR3 sequence: CASSHLASRGYYYEQYF. The DNA of the CDR3 is TGCGCCAGCAGCCACCTAGCCAGCAGGGGGTACTACTACGAGCAGTACTTC.

CDR3 region: CASSSARGVNEQFF. The CDR3 coding sequence is TGTGCCAGCAGCTCCGCCCGTGGGGTCAATGAGCAGTTCTTC. V and J are TRBV11-2 and TRBJ2-1; D is ambiguous. CDR1 SGHAT and CDR2 FQNNGV come from the germline V gene. V was shortened by 4 bases and J by 6 bases, with 13 bases between the two germline ends. This CDR3 spans 14 amino acids.

This chain uses TRBV12-3 or TRBV12-4 with TRBJ1-5; no definite D call. This CDR3 comprises 13 residues. Trimming removed 5 bases at V and 0 bases at J, with 5 bases between. Here the CDR3 DNA reads TGTGCCAGCAGTCTTAATAGCAATCAGCCCCAGCATTTT. It translates to CASSLNSNQPQHF.

The rearrangement links TRBV19 to TRBJ1-2; TRBD1 agrees at 7 bases. V was pared by 3 bases and J by 4 bases, with 11 bases of the junction left unmatched. There are 16 residues in the CDR3. Per the germline V gene, CDR1 is LNHDA and CDR2 is SQIVND (reference sequence). The CDR3 DNA follows: TGTGCCAGTAGTATTTCCCCGGACAGGACTATCTATGGCTACACCTTC. Translating gives CASSISPDRTIYGYTF.

The V call is TRBV7-9, the J call TRBJ2-1, with 8 bases aligning to TRBD2. The CDR3 loop spans 16 amino acids. V shed 5 bases, J shed 6 bases, and the junction held 12 bases outside the gene matches. The germline V gene encodes CDR1 SEHNR and CDR2 FQNEAQ (reference sequence). The CDR3 loop reads CASSLPGSGASNEQFF. The CDR3 bases are TGTGCCAGCAGCCTCCCGGGTAGCGGGGCAAGCAATGAGCAGTTCTTC.

Written as DNA, the CDR3 is TGCGCCAGTAGCAGTGTTCAAACCAGCGGGGGGTCCTACAATGAGCAGTTCTTC. This sequence encodes CASSSVQTSGGSYNEQFF. The chain recombines TRBV5-1 with TRBJ2-1; 9 bases fit TRBD2. CDR3 length equals 18 residues. V lost 8 bases, J lost 1 base, and 16 bases stayed unmatched. Germline V CDR1 and CDR2: SGHRS, YFSETQ.

The chain recombines TRBV14 with TRBJ1-1, with TRBD1 matching over 7 bases. Germline V gene data show CDR1 as SGHDN and CDR2 as FVKESK. Losses at the gene ends were 2 bases for V and 3 bases for J; bases not matched to a gene: 3. This CDR3 spans 14 amino acids. The CDR3 bases are TGTGCCAGCAGCCAAAATACAGGGGACACTGAAGCTTTCTTT. Protein product: CASSQNTGDTEAFF.

This clone appeared a few times. This chain links TRBV6-1 with TRBJ2-7; D tentatively fits TRBD1 or TRBD2 (5 bases each). The CDR3 is 13 residues long. CDR1 is MNHNS and CDR2 is SASEGT in the germline V gene. Trimming cost V 2 bases and J 4 bases, with 9 bases left between them. CDR3 bases: TGTGCCAGCAGTGAATGGGGGTTGTACGAGCAGTACTTC. Residues: CASSEWGLYEQYF.

This sequence joins TRBV29-1 and TRBJ2-7, with TRBD2 matching 13 bases. Germline lookup yields CDR1 SQVTM and CDR2 ANQGSEA. The CDR3 is 13 residues long. V lost 6 bases and J lost 10; bases outside the gene matches: 9. The DNA for the CDR3 is TGCAGCGTGGAACTAGCGGGAGGGCCGCGCCAGTACTTC. It codes for CSVELAGGPRQYF.

V is TRBV28 and J is TRBJ1-5, with D unresolved. Germline V lookup: CDR1 MDHEN, CDR2 SYDVKM. The CDR3 contains 15 residues. The V end lost 8 bases, the J end lost 3 bases, and 17 bases lay between the germline ends. The CDR3, as DNA: TGTGCCAGCGGGGAAGGTCCTGGTGACAATCAGCCCCAGCATTTT. Its protein product is CASGEGPGDNQPQHF. Full variable domain (remainder filled in from reference TRBV28 and TRBJ1-5): DVKVTQSSRYLVKRTGEKVFLECVQDMDHENMFWYRQDPGLGLRLIYFSYDVKMKEKGDIPEGYSVSREKKERFSLILESASTNQTSMYLCASGEGPGDNQPQHFGDGTRLSIL.

The table lists this clone with a count of one. DNA for the CDR3: TGTGCCACCGACCCAGGCCAGAACACTGAAGCTTTCTTT. It is translated as CATDPGQNTEAFF. The V call is TRBV19, the J call TRBJ1-1, with D uncertain. Trimming cost V 10 bases and J 1 base, with 13 bases left between them. Germline V gives CDR1 LNHDA, CDR2 SQIVND (reference sequence). The CDR3 sequence is 13 residues long.

The rearrangement joins TRBV13 to TRBJ1-6; maybe TRBD1 (6 bases). Germline loops: CDR1 PRHDT, CDR2 FYEKMQ (reference sequence). This CDR3 spans 16 amino acids. V lost 5 bases to trimming and J lost 4 bases, with 15 bases between them. Here the CDR3 DNA reads TGTGCCAGCAGCCTAACGACGACAGGATATAATTCACCCCTCCACTTT. Amino acid sequence: CASSLTTTGYNSPLHF.

V is TRBV10-3 and J is TRBJ2-1; TRBD2 might be the D (5 bases). Trimming stripped 9 bases from V and 7 bases from J, with 22 bases between. The CDR3 loop spans 15 amino acids. The germline gives CDR1 ENHRY, CDR2 SYGVKD. Here the CDR3 DNA reads TGTGCCATTTCGGATTTAATGGAGGATGTTAATGAGCAGTTCTTC. It yields the protein CAISDLMEDVNEQFF.

V gene TRBV14 combines with J gene TRBJ2-5, with a tentative D call TRBD1 (6 bases). The V end was cut by 1 base, the J end by 6 bases, with 21 bases between. The CDR3 covers 17 residues. The germline V gene encodes CDR1 SGHDN and CDR2 FVKESK. The CDR3 sequence: CASSQGDERGTAKTQYF. CDR3 sequence (DNA): TGTGCCAGCAGCCAAGGGGATGAGAGGGGGACGGCGAAGACCCAGTACTTC.

The chain combines TRBV7-8 with TRBJ1-1; maybe TRBD1 (5 bases). The CDR3 runs 14 residues. Trimming took 6 bases from V and 0 from J, leaving 11 bases between them. Germline V lookup: CDR1 SGHVS, CDR2 FQNEAQ. The CDR3 DNA follows: TGTGCCAGCAGTTTGGACACGATGAACACTGAAGCTTTCTTT. Amino acids: CASSLDTMNTEAFF.

A few counts support this clone. V gene TRBV28 combines with J gene TRBJ2-3; D may be TRBD1 (5 bases). This CDR3 spans 16 amino acids. CDR1 is MDHEN, CDR2 SYDVKM, per germline. V lost 3 bases and J lost 1, with 14 bases in between. CDR3 amino acids: CASSFPRLGGTDTQYF. CDR3 coding DNA: TGTGCCAGCAGTTTCCCCCGGTTAGGGGGCACAGATACGCAGTATTTT.

The CDR3 region has the DNA TGTGCCAGCAGCAAAGTTCGATCTTCCTCTGGAAACACCATATATTTT. It is translated as CASSKVRSSSGNTIYF. The rearrangement links TRBV21-1 to TRBJ1-3. TRBV21-1 is noted as a pseudogene. The CDR3 is 16 residues long.

The chain employs TRBV18 and TRBJ1-2; TRBD1 matches 8 bases. The germline gives CDR1 KGHSH, CDR2 LQKENI. The CDR3 extends over 14 amino acids. The junction had 9 bases not matched to a gene; V was cut back by 6 bases and J by 6 bases. The CDR3 loop reads CASSPVGQGDGYTF. As DNA, the CDR3 is TGTGCCAGCTCCCCGGTCGGACAGGGCGATGGCTACACCTTC.

This chain links TRBV4-3 with TRBJ2-2, with D possibly matching TRBD1 (7 bases). The CDR3 runs to 16 residues. Trimming removed 0 bases at V and 5 bases at J, with 13 bases between. The germline V gene encodes CDR1 LGHNA and CDR2 YSLEER. The CDR3 coding sequence is TGCGCCAGCAGCCAAGATGGTCAGGGGGGAACCGGGGAGCTGTTTTTT. Amino acid sequence: CASSQDGQGGTGELFF.

The chain uses TRBV9 and TRBJ2-5, with 7 bases fitting TRBD2. V lost 2 bases to trimming and J lost 0 bases; unmatched junction nucleotides: 4. The germline V gene has CDR1 SGDLS and CDR2 YYNGEE. The CDR3 extends over 15 amino acids. CDR3 amino acids: CASSVEAGHQETQYF. The CDR3 DNA sequence: TGTGCCAGCAGCGTCGAAGCGGGACACCAAGAGACCCAGTACTTC.

The rearrangement uses TRBV18 and TRBJ2-7; 8 positions agree with TRBD2. V lost 6 bases, J lost 2 bases, and 12 bases stayed unmatched. This CDR3 comprises 16 residues. Germline V CDR1 and CDR2: KGHSH, LQKENI. The CDR3 region is CASSLKAGGLTYEQYF. CDR3 coding DNA: TGTGCCAGCTCCCTCAAGGCGGGAGGCCTAACCTACGAGCAGTACTTC.

The rearrangement links TRBV6-1 to TRBJ1-5; D not certain. Deletions cut 2 bases from V and 5 bases from J, with 7 bases between. The germline V gene has CDR1 MNHNS and CDR2 SASEGT. This CDR3 contains 13 residues. Here the CDR3 reads CASSETGHQPQHF. CDR3 nucleotides: TGTGCCAGCAGTGAAACGGGTCATCAGCCCCAGCATTTT.

The V gene is TRBV5-6, the J gene TRBJ2-7; D is perhaps TRBD1 (6 bases). V was cut by 1 base and J by 1 base, with 12 bases left in between. CDR1 and CDR2 (germline): SGHDT, YYEEEE. The CDR3 consists of 15 residues. The CDR3 spells CASSLTGRTSYEQYF. For the CDR3, the DNA is TGTGCCAGCAGCTTGACAGGGCGGACTTCCTACGAGCAGTACTTC.

This clone was seen more than once but under ten times. This chain links TRBV7-2 with TRBJ1-3, with D perhaps matching TRBD1 (5 bases). This CDR3 spans 14 amino acids. Germline CDR1 is SGHTA and CDR2 is FQGNSA. V was trimmed by 5 bases and J by 0 bases, leaving 8 bases between them. The CDR3 sequence: CASSHDSSGNTIYF. The CDR3, as DNA: TGTGCCAGCAGCCACGACAGCTCTGGAAACACCATATATTTT.

This clone was counted only a few times. V gene TRBV4-1 combines with J gene TRBJ2-7; TRBD2 might be the D (6 bases). The CDR3 extends over 17 amino acids. Trimming left V 4 bases short and J 2 bases short, with 21 bases between. CDR1 and CDR2 (germline): MGHRA, YSYEKL. CDR3 loop: CASSPTVGRRGTYEQYF. The CDR3 DNA reads as TGCGCCAGCAGCCCCACGGTGGGGAGGAGGGGAACCTACGAGCAGTACTTC.

CDR3 loop: CASSRLAGENLAEQYF. The DNA of the CDR3 is TGTGCCAGCAGTCGACTAGCGGGAGAGAACCTCGCTGAGCAGTACTTC. The V and J genes are TRBV2 and TRBJ2-7; 12 nucleotides agree with TRBD2. V lost 5 bases, J lost 7 bases, and 12 bases stayed unmatched. The germline V gene has CDR1 SNHLY and CDR2 FYNNEI. The CDR3 is 16 amino acids.

In DNA, the CDR3 is TGTGCCACCAGTGATCCCTGGGGGTCGCTGGATTCACCCCTCCACTTT. The encoded protein is CATSDPWGSLDSPLHF. The V gene is TRBV24-1, the J gene TRBJ1-6; possibly TRBD1 for D (5 bases). The CDR3 totals 16 residues. V was shortened by 3 bases and J by 8 bases, with 16 bases between the two germline ends. Germline CDR1 reads KGHDR; CDR2 reads SFDVKD.